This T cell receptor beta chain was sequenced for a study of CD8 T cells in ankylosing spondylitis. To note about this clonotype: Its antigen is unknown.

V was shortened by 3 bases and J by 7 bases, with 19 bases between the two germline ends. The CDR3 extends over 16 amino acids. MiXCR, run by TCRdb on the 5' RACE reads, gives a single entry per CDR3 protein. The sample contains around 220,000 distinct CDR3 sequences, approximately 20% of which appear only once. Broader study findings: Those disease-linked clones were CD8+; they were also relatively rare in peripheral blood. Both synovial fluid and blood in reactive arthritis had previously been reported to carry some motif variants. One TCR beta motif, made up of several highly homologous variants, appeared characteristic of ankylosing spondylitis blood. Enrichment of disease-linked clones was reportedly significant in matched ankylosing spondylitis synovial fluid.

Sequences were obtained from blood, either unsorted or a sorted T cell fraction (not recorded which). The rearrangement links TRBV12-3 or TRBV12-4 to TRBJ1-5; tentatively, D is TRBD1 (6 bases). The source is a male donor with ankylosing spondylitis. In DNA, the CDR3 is TGTGCCAGCAGTTTGGGGTGGAGCCAGGGGAACCAGCCCCAGCATTTT. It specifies CASSLGWSQGNQPQHF.